This TCR beta chain stems from a study of shared clonotypes between healthy human individuals. The CDR3 sequence is 17 residues long. Per germline, CDR1 KGHSH and CDR2 LQKENI. V was trimmed by 5 bases and J by 2 bases, leaving 21 bases between them. Study observations and caveats: Memory subsets generally showed lower estimated richness than naive subsets.

About this clone itself: What it binds is unknown.

Profiled with immunoSEQ multiplex PCR; TCRdb holds only in-frame clones, not every one. The sample yields 600,000 to 800,000 clones, 72% seen once. This clonotype originated in a woman under 40 in good health. The sequenced material came from memory CD4+ T cells sorted from blood. Documented subset: CD45RA-negative fraction. The chain recombines TRBV18 with TRBJ2-5; possible D gene TRBD1, 5 bases. CDR3 in DNA: TGTGCCAGCTCAACCTTTATGGACATAGCATATCAAGAGACCCAGTACTTC. It is translated as CASSTFMDIAYQETQYF.